One sample yielded the 3 T cell receptor beta chains listed below, sequenced in a study of blood T cell repertoires in COVID-19. Using immunoSEQ multiplex PCR, the repertoire was profiled, and TCRdb retains in-frame clones only, with some absent. The sample lists 50,000 to 70,000 clones, more than 75% seen once, with around 7.4% in the top ten. The sequencing sample was made of peripheral blood. These receptors were taken from a human donor with active COVID-19. The donor label of this sample is uncertain.

The chain uses TRBV7-3 and TRBJ2-1, with D uncertain. Per germline, CDR1 SGHTA and CDR2 FQGTGA. Trimming took 2 bases from V and 4 from J, leaving 12 bases between them. The CDR3 consists of 15 residues. This CDR3 reads CASSLYHNTYNEQFF. In DNA form, the CDR3 reads TGTGCCAGCAGCTTATATCACAATACATACAATGAGCAGTTCTTC. The variable domain in full, completed from reference TRBV7-3 and TRBJ2-1, reads GAGVSQTPSNKVTEKGKYVELRCDPISGHTALYWYRQSLGQGPEFLIYFQGTGAADDSGLPNDRFFAVRPEGSVSTLKIQRTERGDSAVYLCASSLYHNTYNEQFFGPGTRLTVL.

The V gene is TRBV11-3, the J gene TRBJ2-7; 8 bases map to TRBD1. The CDR3 consists of 17 residues. Germline V gives CDR1 SGHNT, CDR2 YENEEA. V trimming: 3 bases; J trimming: 5 bases; junction bases outside the gene matches: 15. CDR3 region: CASSFYRTGSAVNEQYF. CDR3 coding DNA: TGTGCCAGCAGCTTTTATCGGACAGGGAGTGCGGTAAACGAGCAGTACTTC.

This rearrangement joins TRBV3-1 (or the pseudogene TRBV3-2) to TRBJ2-2; 12 nucleotides agree with TRBD1. Germline V CDR1 and CDR2: LGHDT, YNNKEL (reference sequence). Losses at the gene ends were 2 bases for V and 4 bases for J; bases not matched to a gene: 14. The CDR3 is 20 residues long. For the CDR3, the DNA is TGTGCCAGCAGCCAATACAGTGGGACAGGGGGCGTCTCGGGCACCGGGGAGCTGTTTTTT. Its translation: CASSQYSGTGGVSGTGELFF.